One sample yielded the 8 T cell receptor beta chains listed below, sequenced in a study of regulatory T cells in long-lasting Graves disease. Documented time point: newly diagnosed GD, antithyroid drugs for less than 3 months. The TCR library was prepared using RNA isolated from PBMCs. HTBI primers from iRepertoire and Arm-PCR of CDR3 regions yielded the TCR beta libraries. Using its own MiXCR run on the multiplex PCR reads, TCRdb lists one record per CDR3 protein. The repertoire includes approximately 400,000 distinct CDR3 sequences, more than 12% of them detected once, and over 15% sits in the top ten. The sample was also linked to a second study, of T cells in Graves' hyperthyroidism and ophthalmopathy.

The source was peripheral blood mononuclear cells (PBMCs), collected at new diagnosis, from a patient treated with antithyroid drugs. The origin of the receptors is a woman in her 30s with Graves disease.

This clonotype came up many times. J is TRBJ2-1 and V is TRBV10-3; D is perhaps TRBD1 or TRBD2 (5 bases each). The CDR3 sequence is 13 residues long. V was trimmed by 6 bases and J by 10 bases, leaving 16 bases between them. Per the germline V gene, CDR1 is ENHRY and CDR2 is SYGVKD. The CDR3 region is CAISGRDVREQFF. The CDR3 DNA sequence: TGTGCCATCAGCGGCCGGGACGTGAGGGAGCAGTTCTTC.

This clonotype was detected many times. The chain carries TRBV3-1 and TRBJ1-1; D is unresolved. This CDR3 is 13 amino acids long. V shed 0 bases and J shed 11 bases, with 13 bases lying between them. Looked up from germline, CDR1 is LGHDT and CDR2 is YNNKEL (reference sequence). The DNA of the CDR3 is TGTGCCAGCAGCCAAGATTTGATCCACGGGGCTTTCTTT. This encodes CASSQDLIHGAFF. Full variable domain (rest looked up from reference TRBV3-1 and TRBJ1-1): DTAVSQTPKYLVTQMGNDKSIKCEQNLGHDTMYWYKQDSKKFLKIMFSYNNKELIINETVPNRFSPKSPDKAHLNLHINSLELGDSAVYFCASSQDLIHGAFFGQGTRLTVV.

This clonotype was found a few times. The V and J genes are TRBV7-3 and TRBJ2-1, with TRBD2 matching 7 bases. The CDR3 runs 16 residues. The germline CDR1 and CDR2 sequences are SGHTA and FQGTGA. Trimming at V came to 1 base and at J to 6 bases, leaving 9 bases not matched to a gene. The CDR3 region is CASSLITGGRGNEQFF. The CDR3 DNA reads TGTGCCAGCAGCTTAATTACGGGAGGCCGTGGCAATGAGCAGTTCTTC.

The chain carries TRBV29-1 and TRBJ1-2, with 7 positions matching TRBD1. Germline V gene lookup returns CDR1 SQVTM and CDR2 ANQGSEA. The CDR3 loop spans 13 amino acids. Unmatched junction bases numbered 3, after V lost 2 bases and J lost 3 bases. CDR3 residues: CSVENRGDYGYTF. The CDR3, as DNA: TGCAGCGTTGAAAACAGGGGCGACTATGGCTACACCTTC.

This clonotype was detected ten times or more. The genes are TRBV28 and TRBJ2-1; no definite D call. The ends were cut back, 6 bases at V and 12 bases at J, with 15 bases in the middle. The CDR3 is 12 residues long. Looked up from germline, CDR1 is MDHEN and CDR2 is SYDVKM. This chain's CDR3 is CASSSDLTRQFF. The DNA of the CDR3 is TGTGCCAGCAGCTCGGACCTCACGCGGCAGTTCTTC.

In regard to this clonotype: A read error is likely here: a far larger clone is one base away. This chain links TRBV11-2 with TRBJ2-1; possibly TRBD2 for D (6 bases). Matching the DNA end better, TRBJ2-3 makes the J call doubtful. Germline V gives CDR1 SGHAT, CDR2 FQNNGV. The CDR3 sequence is 15 residues long. For the CDR3, the DNA is TGTGTCAGCAGCTACCGACTAGAACGCACAGATACGCAGTATTTT. Its translation is CVSSYRLERTDTQYF.

The chain employs TRBV19 and TRBJ2-1; D is perhaps TRBD2 (6 bases). The CDR3 totals 16 residues. Per germline, CDR1 LNHDA and CDR2 SQIVND (reference sequence). V was clipped by 5 bases and J by 12 bases, with 26 bases between them. The CDR3 DNA reads TGTGCCAGTAGTCCAACTGGGGGGACTGGCCCTGTGATGCAGTTCTTC. It encodes CASSPTGGTGPVMQFF.

This clonotype was recorded many times. The chain recombines TRBV12-3 or TRBV12-4 with TRBJ2-7; 7 nucleotides agree with TRBD1. The V gene end was trimmed by 5 bases and the J gene end by 5 bases; junction bases not matched to a gene: 12. This CDR3 spans 15 amino acids. The CDR3 region has the DNA TGTGCCAGCAGTCTACGACAGGGTTCGACCAACGAGCAGTACTTC. Translation: CASSLRQGSTNEQYF.